Sequencing of this T cell receptor beta chain was carried out in a study of relationships among human T cell subsets (dated by TCRdb to about 2010). Study-wide context: Sequencing was performed on eight distinct blood T cell populations: pan T, CD8 cytotoxic, regulatory, Th1, Th2, naive plus transitional, activated and memory cells. Here is what the overall study found, with its caveats: The bead-based sorting could not exclude a CD4+CD8+ double-positive population. Over 55% of CD8+ cytotoxic sequences belonged to clones with over 100 reads, whereas regulatory and Th2 subsets showed few such clones. The considerable overlap in CDR3s among Th1, Th2 and regulatory T cells was taken as suggesting that cell fate choices are stochastic. V, D and J usage, CDR3 length and N-nucleotide additions showed no statistically significant differences among the seven subsets.

Library preparation was by multiplex PCR. The instrument was a 454 GS FLX. TCR alpha and beta CDR3 regions were amplified from mRNA by semiquantitative ARM-PCR. In ARM-PCR, tagged nested gene-specific primers were applied first, and communal superprimers then carried out the exponential amplification. Exonuclease was used to remove the nested primers before the first-round PCR products went through the second amplification round. Amplicons were sequenced on the 454 platform, which allows rapid sequencing of millions of DNA fragments without cloning bias. A read was counted as effective if the read could be mapped to both V and J germline segments. Per the original workflow: IRmap, which uses pyromap, a Smith-Waterman modification adapted to 454 sequencing errors, was used to assign reads to germline V, D and J segments. D-beta assignments were filtered using cutoffs set at the 99th percentile of alignment scores from simulated random sequences. The amino acids between the conserved V-segment Y[YFLI]C motif and the J-segment [FW]GXGT motif were defined as CDR3. A compound Poisson process model, previously applied to large-scale EST data, was used to estimate repertoire diversity. A procedure for detecting cross-contamination was used to argue that sample contamination was not the source of the shared CDR3s. Clones were called with MiXCR by TCRdb after fastp trimmed the public reads at Q25, and only in-frame beta chains were retained. CDR3 protein duplicates are merged, each entry listing the most common genes and DNA. TCRdb, not the original authors, processed these V and J calls. This sample is represented by roughly 7,600 distinct CDR3 sequences; roughly 70% of them were singletons. 40% to 65% of the sample comes from the top ten.

A remark on this clonotype: Which antigen it targets is not known. It has no much larger one-base neighbor in the sample; base qualities were not kept.

Naive plus transitional T cells were isolated with anti-CD45RA microbeads from pooled isolated CD4+ and CD8+ T cells. Miltenyi superparamagnetic beads coated with subset-specific monoclonal antibodies were used for isolation of the T cell subsets. Every T cell population was isolated from peripheral blood. Mononuclear cells were obtained from whole blood by Ficoll separation, and monocytes were then depleted with anti-CD14 microbeads. The isolated cell populations were resuspended in RNAprotect reagent immediately. The sequence came from a middle-aged man in good health. The sequenced sample was naive and transitional (CD45RA+) T cells sorted from blood. The cell subset or site label of this sample denotes: CD45RA+ naive plus transitional T cells (Tn+t).

The DNA sequence follows: TGTGCCAGCAGCTTAGAGGCACGGGGTACGCAGTATTTT. Its coded protein is CASSLEARGTQYF. The sequence is built from TRBV7-6 and TRBJ2-3; tentative D gene TRBD2, with 5 bases matching. Between the V and J ends, shortened by 1 base and 8 bases respectively, the junction contains 10 bases. The CDR3 sequence holds 13 residues, the cysteine and phenylalanine included. The kept DNA is CDR3 alone, 39 bases in frame from the first base. CDR1 and CDR2 (SGHVS, FNYEAQ) derive from the germline V gene.